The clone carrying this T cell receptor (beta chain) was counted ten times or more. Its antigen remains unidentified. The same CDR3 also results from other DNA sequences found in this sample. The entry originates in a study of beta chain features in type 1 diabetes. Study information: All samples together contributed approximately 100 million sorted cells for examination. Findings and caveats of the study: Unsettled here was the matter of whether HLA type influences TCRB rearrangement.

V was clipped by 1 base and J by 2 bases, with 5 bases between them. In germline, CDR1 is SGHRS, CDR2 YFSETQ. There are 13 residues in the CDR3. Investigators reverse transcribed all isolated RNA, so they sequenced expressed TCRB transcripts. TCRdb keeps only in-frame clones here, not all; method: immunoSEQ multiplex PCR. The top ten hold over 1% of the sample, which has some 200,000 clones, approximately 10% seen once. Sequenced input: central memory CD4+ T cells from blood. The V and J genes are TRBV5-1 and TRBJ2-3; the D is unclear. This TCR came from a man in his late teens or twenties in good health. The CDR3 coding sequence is TGCGCCAGCAGCTTGATCCCCACAGATACGCAGTATTTT. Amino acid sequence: CASSLIPTDTQYF.